This record covers a single TCR beta chain. The same CDR3 can be traced to other DNA sequences in this sample. Sequencing used immunoSEQ multiplex PCR; TCRdb keeps in-frame clones, though not all of them. In the table there are under 200,000 clones, around 91% of which are singletons. The data are from a study of control samples from healthy donors and cancer patients. This clonotype was obtained from a woman aged 25 to 39 in good health. The sample consisted of blood.

The chain's CDR3 is CASSYYSNQPQHF. The CDR3 nucleotides are TGTGCCAGCAGTTATTATAGCAATCAGCCCCAGCATTTT. This chain uses TRBV6-5 with TRBJ1-5; D is undetermined. V was cut by 3 bases and J by 0 bases, with 3 bases left in between. Germline V gene data show CDR1 as MNHEY and CDR2 as SVGAGI. This CDR3 comprises 13 residues.